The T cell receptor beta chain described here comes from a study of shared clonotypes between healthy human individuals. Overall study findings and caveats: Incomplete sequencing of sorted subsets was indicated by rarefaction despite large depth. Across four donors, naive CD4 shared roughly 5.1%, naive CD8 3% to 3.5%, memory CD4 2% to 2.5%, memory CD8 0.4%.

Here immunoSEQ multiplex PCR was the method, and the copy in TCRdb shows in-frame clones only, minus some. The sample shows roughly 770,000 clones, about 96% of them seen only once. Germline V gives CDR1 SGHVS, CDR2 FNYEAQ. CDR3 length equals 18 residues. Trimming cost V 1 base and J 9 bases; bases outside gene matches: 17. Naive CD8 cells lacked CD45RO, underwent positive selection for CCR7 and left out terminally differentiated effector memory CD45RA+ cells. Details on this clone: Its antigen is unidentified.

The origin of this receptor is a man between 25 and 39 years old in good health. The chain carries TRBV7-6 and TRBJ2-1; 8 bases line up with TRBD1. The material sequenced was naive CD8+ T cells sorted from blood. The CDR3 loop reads CASSLGPRWDRPMGEQFF. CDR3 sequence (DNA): TGTGCCAGCAGCTTAGGCCCCCGGTGGGACAGGCCTATGGGTGAGCAGTTCTTC. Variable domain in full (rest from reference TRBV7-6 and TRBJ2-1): GAGVSQSPRYKVTKRGQDVALRCDPISGHVSLYWYRQALGQGPEFLTYFNYEAQQDKSGLPNDRFSAERPEGSISTLTIQRTEQRDSAMYRCASSLGPRWDRPMGEQFFGPGTRLTVL.